Following are 31 T cell receptor beta chains from one sample sequenced in a study of identical twins. Each CDR3 protein is one row after TCRdb ran MiXCR on the 5' RACE reads. The repertoire holds fewer than 250,000 distinct CDR3 sequences, with approximately 16% as singletons. These data were also filed under a second study, of T cells expressing NK-cell markers.

The specimen sequenced was CD8+ T cells sorted from blood. The receptors here all came from a woman aged 18-35 years in good health.

A few counts support this clonotype. V usage is TRBV12-5 and J usage is TRBJ2-1; a weak D match, TRBD2 (5 bases). The CDR3 contains 12 residues. Germline-derived CDR1 and CDR2 are LGHNT and FRNRAP. Between the trimmed V and J ends, which lost 6 bases and 7 bases, there was a span of 10 bases. CDR3 nucleotide sequence: TGTGCTAGTGGCTCGGAGGTGAATGAGCAGTTCTTC. As protein: CASGSEVNEQFF.

In its sample, this clonotype was seen a few times. This sequence joins TRBV6-1 and TRBJ1-1, with D possibly matching TRBD1 (6 bases). The CDR3 runs 14 residues. Germline V CDR1 and CDR2: MNHNS, SASEGT. The V gene lost 7 bases and the J gene lost 5 bases, with 17 bases spanning the gap. CDR3 nucleotides: TGTGCCAGCATCCCGGCCCAGGGGAGGACTGAAGCTTTCTTT. It codes for CASIPAQGRTEAFF.

This clonotype was counted a few times. The rearrangement joins TRBV11-2 to TRBJ1-2; D is possibly TRBD1 (5 bases). The germline V gene encodes CDR1 SGHAT and CDR2 FQNNGV. Trimming pared 7 bases from V and 8 bases from J, leaving 17 bases between. The CDR3 has 13 amino acids. CDR3: CASTQGTNTGYTF. In nucleotides, the CDR3 is TGTGCCAGCACCCAAGGGACGAACACCGGCTACACCTTC.

This clonotype showed up just a few times. The chain employs TRBV2 and TRBJ2-1, with unresolved D. Trimming removed 10 bases from V and 7 bases from J, with 20 bases in between. The CDR3 extends over 14 amino acids. Per germline, CDR1 SNHLY and CDR2 FYNNEI. For the CDR3, the DNA is TGTGCCACCTTGGTGGCTAGTGGCAGGAATGAGCAGTTCTTC. It encodes CATLVASGRNEQFF.

This CDR3 reads CSARSGVSYYEQYF. The CDR3 DNA sequence: TGCAGTGCTAGGAGCGGGGTGTCCTACTACGAGCAGTACTTC. The chain uses TRBV20-1 and TRBJ2-7, with TRBD2 identical over 7 bases. This CDR3 spans 14 amino acids. CDR1 DFQATT and CDR2 SNEGSKA come from the germline V gene (reference sequence). J lost 3 bases, V lost 3 bases, and 8 bases had no gene match.

V usage is TRBV19 and J usage is TRBJ2-1, with TRBD2 matching 9 bases. CDR3 size: 15 residues. V gave up 6 bases and J gave up 5 bases; unmatched junction bases: 8. CDR1 is LNHDA, CDR2 SQIVND, per germline (reference sequence). CDR3 bases: TGTGCCAGTAGATTTACGGGACTAGCAAACAATGAGCAGTTCTTC. Translated: CASRFTGLANNEQFF.

The chain recombines TRBV7-6 with TRBJ2-4, with 14 bases that match TRBD2. V lost 5 bases, J lost 6 bases, and 6 bases stayed unmatched. The CDR3 extends over 16 amino acids. CDR1 and CDR2 (germline): SGHVS, FNYEAQ. Written as DNA, the CDR3 is TGTGCCAGCAGCCCGGGACTAGCGGGAGCCGGAAACATTCAGTACTTC. Translated, it gives CASSPGLAGAGNIQYF.

CDR3 DNA: TGTGCCAGCAGTTTAGCCTGGGGCACCGGGGCCGCAGATACGCAGTATTTT. It specifies CASSLAWGTGAADTQYF. The chain joins TRBV12-3 or TRBV12-4 to TRBJ2-3; either TRBD1 or TRBD2 may supply D (5 bases each). The CDR3 has 17 residues. The ends were cut back, 0 bases at V and 4 bases at J, with 17 bases in the middle.

The CDR3 region is CASSHVWDPRRVPYGYTF. CDR3 in DNA: TGTGCCAGCAGCCACGTATGGGACCCCCGCCGAGTCCCGTATGGCTACACCTTC. The V gene is TRBV4-2, the J gene TRBJ1-2, with D perhaps matching TRBD1 (5 bases). CDR1 and CDR2 from the germline V gene are LGHNA and YNFKEQ. Deletions cut 3 bases from V and 5 bases from J, with 25 bases between. This CDR3 has 18 amino acids.

V gene TRBV18 combines with J gene TRBJ1-5; D perhaps matches TRBD1 (5 bases). This CDR3 is built from 16 residues. V was shortened by 3 bases and J by 2 bases, with 14 bases between the two germline ends. Per the germline V gene, CDR1 is KGHSH and CDR2 is LQKENI. DNA of the CDR3: TGTGCCAGCTCACCGGGGGATATTCCGGGCAATCAGCCCCAGCATTTT. Its translation: CASSPGDIPGNQPQHF. The full variable domain, in which reference TRBV18 and TRBJ1-5 provide the parts outside the CDR3, is NAGVMQNPRHLVRRRGQEARLRCSPMKGHSHVYWYRQLPEEGLKFMVYLQKENIIDESGMPKERFSAEFPKEGPSILRIQQVVRGDSAAYFCASSPGDIPGNQPQHFGDGTRLSIL.

This clonotype was picked up many times. This chain links TRBV5-5 with TRBJ1-4, with D perhaps TRBD1 (5 bases). Trimming took 4 bases from V and 10 from J, leaving 17 bases between them. The CDR3 totals 14 residues. Germline loops: CDR1 SGHKS, CDR2 YYEKEE (reference sequence). The CDR3 DNA sequence: TGTGCCAGCAGCGGGACCGGGACCCACGGAAAACTGTTTTTT. Translation: CASSGTGTHGKLFF.

This clonotype came up many times. This sequence joins TRBV12-3 or TRBV12-4 and TRBJ1-5; 7 bases are shared with TRBD1. V was pared by 6 bases and J by 0 bases, with 8 bases of the junction left unmatched. The CDR3 runs to 16 residues. This CDR3 is CASSWDRPSSNQPQHF. The CDR3 DNA is TGTGCCAGCAGCTGGGACAGACCGAGTAGCAATCAGCCCCAGCATTTT.

The J gene is TRBJ2-1, the V gene TRBV29-1; D is uncertain. Germline assignment: CDR1 SQVTM and CDR2 ANQGSEA. The CDR3 has 15 amino acids. Trimming removed 1 base at V and 0 bases at J, with 10 bases between. The CDR3 loop is CSVEGAAGSYNEQFF. CDR3 sequence (DNA): TGCAGCGTTGAAGGGGCCGCCGGCTCCTACAATGAGCAGTTCTTC.

The V call is TRBV7-2, the J call TRBJ2-3, with 9 bases that match TRBD2. Germline CDR1 and CDR2: SGHTA and FQGNSA. With V trimmed by 2 bases and J by 0 bases, 9 bases remained unmatched. This CDR3 has 18 amino acids. The CDR3 loop reads CASSLSLAGTSSTDTQYF. As DNA, the CDR3 is TGTGCCAGCAGCTTATCGCTAGCGGGGACCTCTAGCACAGATACGCAGTATTTT.

This clonotype was observed a handful of times. The chain carries TRBV27 and TRBJ2-1; TRBD2 aligns across 10 bases. Germline CDR1 reads MNHEY; CDR2 reads SMNVEV (reference sequence). There are 17 residues in the CDR3. The ends lost 3 bases at V and 6 bases at J; junction bases unmatched: 11. CDR3 sequence: CASSFGSGAGGLNEQFF. Here the CDR3 DNA reads TGTGCCAGCAGTTTCGGTTCGGGAGCGGGGGGGCTCAATGAGCAGTTCTTC.

The chain uses TRBV6-5 and TRBJ1-1, with 9 bases fitting TRBD1. The CDR3 sequence is 11 residues long. In germline, CDR1 is MNHEY, CDR2 SVGAGI. Trimming at V came to 8 bases and at J to 11 bases, leaving 6 bases not matched to a gene. CDR3 amino acids: CASGSTGGAFF. The CDR3 region has the DNA TGTGCCAGCGGGTCGACAGGGGGGGCTTTCTTT.

This clonotype was picked up a small number of times. The rearrangement joins TRBV12-3 or TRBV12-4 to TRBJ2-5; TRBD2 might be the D (5 bases). The CDR3 extends over 16 amino acids. Trimming removed 7 bases at V and 5 bases at J, with 23 bases between. CDR3 amino acids: CASKDDYTARSETQYF. The CDR3 DNA is TGTGCCAGCAAAGACGACTATACGGCGCGTAGTGAGACCCAGTACTTC.

CDR3 sequence: CSARETSLTPNEQFF. CDR3 DNA sequence: TGCAGTGCTAGAGAAACTAGCCTTACCCCCAATGAGCAGTTCTTC. The chain links TRBV20-1 to TRBJ2-1; D might be TRBD2 (6 bases). V shed 0 bases and J shed 6 bases, with 15 bases lying between them. The CDR3 sequence is 15 residues long. The germline V gene encodes CDR1 DFQATT and CDR2 SNEGSKA (reference sequence).

This clonotype was detected only a few times. The rearrangement uses TRBV14 and TRBJ2-1, with D possibly matching TRBD2 (7 bases). V shed 5 bases and J shed 3 bases, with 23 bases lying between them. Germline V gene sequence: CDR1 SGHDN, CDR2 FVKESK. There are 18 residues in the CDR3. The CDR3 region is CASSTGTRTGRFYNEQFF. The CDR3 nucleotides are TGTGCCAGCAGCACGGGGACAAGGACCGGGAGGTTCTACAATGAGCAGTTCTTC.

The chain links TRBV13 to TRBJ2-3; no definite D call. The CDR3 sequence is 17 residues long. Trimming cost V 4 bases and J 5 bases, with 22 bases left between them. Germline V gene sequence: CDR1 PRHDT, CDR2 FYEKMQ (reference sequence). DNA for the CDR3: TGTGCCAGCAGCTCGTCCTCGGAGTATTATTTGCGAGATACGCAGTATTTT. Translation gives CASSSSSEYYLRDTQYF.

J is TRBJ2-4 and V is TRBV12-3 or TRBV12-4; possible D gene TRBD1, 5 bases. The CDR3 length is 12 residues. V was cut by 5 bases and J by 8 bases, with 10 bases left in between. The CDR3, as DNA: TGTGCCAGCAGTCCCGACAGCGACATTCAGTACTTC. Its translation: CASSPDSDIQYF.

The chain uses TRBV20-1 and TRBJ2-5, with D possibly TRBD1 on 6 matching bases. V shed 6 bases and J shed 5 bases, with 22 bases lying between them. Germline V gene data show CDR1 as DFQATT and CDR2 as SNEGSKA (reference sequence). CDR3 length equals 15 residues. CDR3 sequence (DNA): TGCAGTGCCCATACCCCCTCAGGGGCCGAGGAGACCCAGTACTTC. Amino acids: CSAHTPSGAEETQYF.

This clonotype was seen only a few times. This CDR3 reads CASSWDTMNTEAFF. The CDR3 region has the DNA TGTGCCAGCAGTTGGGACACCATGAACACTGAAGCTTTCTTT. The gene calls are TRBV6-5 and TRBJ1-1; tentatively, D is TRBD1 (6 bases). Trimming removed 4 bases at V and 0 bases at J, with 9 bases between. The CDR3 has 14 amino acids. Germline V gives CDR1 MNHEY, CDR2 SVGAGI.

This clonotype was seen a few times. The chain links TRBV7-9 to TRBJ2-1; D possibly corresponds to TRBD1 (5 bases). Trimming left V 3 bases short and J 4 bases short, with 16 bases between. Germline V CDR1 and CDR2: SEHNR, FQNEAQ (reference sequence). CDR3 length: 16 residues. CDR3: CASSFLWADTYNEQFF. The CDR3 bases are TGTGCCAGCAGCTTCTTATGGGCGGACACTTACAATGAGCAGTTCTTC.

J is TRBJ2-3 and V is TRBV12-3 or TRBV12-4; 7 bases align to TRBD2. This CDR3 spans 14 amino acids. J gave up 2 bases and V 10 bases, and 9 bases lay outside the gene matches. This CDR3 reads CAILIAGHTDTQYF. In nucleotides, the CDR3 is TGTGCCATCCTTATAGCGGGCCACACAGATACGCAGTATTTT.

The V gene is TRBV30, the J gene TRBJ2-4; maybe TRBD1 (6 bases). The V end was cut by 0 bases, the J end by 7 bases, with 10 bases between. Germline V gene sequence: CDR1 GTSNPN, CDR2 SVGIG (reference sequence). This CDR3 contains 13 residues. DNA of the CDR3: TGTGCCTGGAGTGTAACAGGGCTTAACATTCAGTACTTC. It yields the protein CAWSVTGLNIQYF.

This clonotype has only a few counts. At one boundary the junction diverges from the germline segment, which might be a read error. The chain carries TRBV12-3 or TRBV12-4 and TRBJ2-7; 8 nucleotides match TRBD1. The CDR3 runs 14 residues. Here the CDR3 DNA reads TGTGCCAGCAGCTTAGACAGGGGTACCTACGAGCAGTACTTC. It codes for CASSLDRGTYEQYF.

This clonotype occurred a few times. This chain uses TRBV6-1 with TRBJ2-1; D unresolved. Germline CDR1 and CDR2: MNHNS and SASEGT. Deletions cut 7 bases from V and 6 bases from J, with 13 bases between. There are 13 residues in the CDR3. The CDR3 region has the DNA TGTGCCAGCAACCCCCCTAGTATCAATGAGCAGTTCTTC. Protein: CASNPPSINEQFF.

The J gene is TRBJ2-5, the V gene TRBV7-9; D gene ambiguous. Per germline, CDR1 SEHNR and CDR2 FQNEAQ (reference sequence). With 2 bases removed from V and 2 bases from J, the gap between germline ends came to 15 bases. The CDR3 runs to 16 residues. The chain's CDR3 is CASSLSAVGVQETQYF. For the CDR3, the DNA is TGTGCCAGCAGCTTATCCGCCGTTGGGGTACAAGAGACCCAGTACTTC.

This clonotype showed up just once. The chain combines TRBV9 with TRBJ1-4; D is uncertain. The CDR3 sequence is 14 residues long. The germline V and J ends were trimmed by 6 bases and 6 bases, with 15 bases remaining between them. Germline V gene lookup returns CDR1 SGDLS and CDR2 YYNGEE. In DNA, the CDR3 is TGTGCCAGCACCCCCACTGTGGGGTATGAAAAACTGTTTTTT. Protein: CASTPTVGYEKLFF. The variable domain in full, completed from reference TRBV9 and TRBJ1-4, reads DSGVTQTPKHLITATGQRVTLRCSPRSGDLSVYWYQQSLDQGLQFLIQYYNGEERAKGNILERFSAQQFPDLHSELNLSSLELGDSALYFCASTPTVGYEKLFFGSGTQLSVL.

This clonotype has more than one count but fewer than ten. CDR3 bases: TGCGCCAGCATGGCTCCGACCGGCGGCTATGGCTACACCTTC. Encoded protein: CASMAPTGGYGYTF. The chain is built from TRBV5-1 and TRBJ1-2; D call uncertain. The V end was cut by 6 bases, the J end by 4 bases, with 16 bases between. The CDR3 extends over 14 amino acids. The germline gives CDR1 SGHRS, CDR2 YFSETQ.